These 8 T cell receptor beta chains were all obtained from the same sample, sequenced in a study of breast tumors, draining lymph nodes, adjacent tissues. Breast cancer patients provided tissue from their axillary draining lymph nodes. TCRdb independently ran MiXCR on the multiplex PCR reads; one entry per CDR3 protein. Of around 140,000 distinct CDR3 sequences in the sample, 30% to 35% are singletons; the top ten hold around 2.5%. Sequenced sample: axillary lymph node tissue. The receptor set was obtained from a female donor with breast cancer. Some clones in this sample may be carry-over from other donors' samples.

The chain combines TRBV19 with TRBJ1-1, with 7 bases that match TRBD1. Looked up from germline, CDR1 is LNHDA and CDR2 is SQIVND (reference sequence). The trim removed 7 bases at V and 0 bases at J, leaving 8 bases unmatched. This CDR3 spans 15 amino acids. The CDR3 nucleotides read TGTGCCAGTAAACGCCGGGACAGAATGAACACTGAAGCTTTCTTT. It encodes CASKRRDRMNTEAFF.

This clonotype was counted between two and nine times. Just one base apart from a much larger clone, this may be a read error. The rearrangement uses TRBV9 and TRBJ2-5, with D possibly being TRBD2 (6 bases). This CDR3 has 14 residues. Germline CDR1 SGDLS, CDR2 YYNGEE. V was shortened by 0 bases and J by 9 bases, with 15 bases between the two germline ends. CDR3 DNA sequence: TGTGCCAGCAGCGTAGAAACAGGAGGGGAGGCCCAGTACTTC. Amino acid sequence: CASSVETGGEAQYF. The full variable domain, its missing parts supplied by reference TRBV9 and TRBJ2-5, is DSGVTQTPKHLITATGQRVTLRCSPRSGDLSVYWYQQSLDQGLQFLIQYYNGEERAKGNILERFSAQQFPDLHSELNLSSLELGDSALYFCASSVETGGEAQYFGPGTRLLVL.

This clonotype appeared many times. The chain joins TRBV10-3 to TRBJ2-1, with 9 bases identical to TRBD1. Germline assignment: CDR1 ENHRY and CDR2 SYGVKD. The CDR3 extends over 17 amino acids. V shed 2 bases, J shed 8 bases, and the junction held 13 bases outside the gene matches. CDR3 residues: CAISEGRGQGLLHEQFF. The CDR3 DNA follows: TGTGCCATCAGTGAGGGTAGGGGACAGGGTCTGTTACATGAGCAGTTCTTC.

This clonotype has a count of ten or more. The rearrangement joins TRBV5-4 to TRBJ2-1; perhaps TRBD2 as D (7 bases). This CDR3 comprises 15 residues. The germline V and J ends were trimmed by 7 bases and 1 base, with 15 bases remaining between them. CDR1 SGHNT and CDR2 YYREEE come from the germline V gene (reference sequence). CDR3 nucleotide sequence: TGTGCCAGCCTCCCGGGGGGCAGTTCCTACAATGAGCAGTTCTTC. This codes for CASLPGGSSYNEQFF.

Ten or more counts support this clonotype. This chain links TRBV5-6 with TRBJ1-6; 7 nucleotides agree with TRBD1. Trimming at V came to 1 base and at J to 7 bases, leaving 8 bases not matched to a gene. The CDR3 consists of 16 residues. Germline V lookup: CDR1 SGHDT, CDR2 YYEEEE. The CDR3: CASSLWATGVNSPLHF. Written as DNA, the CDR3 is TGTGCCAGCAGCTTGTGGGCTACAGGGGTGAATTCACCCCTCCACTTT.

This clonotype appeared many times. The chain employs TRBV5-8 and TRBJ1-3; D unresolved. From germline, CDR1 is SGHTS and CDR2 YDEGEE. Deletions cut 0 bases from V and 0 bases from J, with 7 bases between. This CDR3 region has 15 residues. CDR3 DNA sequence: TGTGCCAGCAGCTTGGACAGATACTCTGGAAACACCATATATTTT. Its translation: CASSLDRYSGNTIYF.

This clonotype was seen a single time. Here the CDR3 reads CASQKREDHGYTF. CDR3 coding DNA: TGTGCCAGCCAGAAGCGGGAGGACCATGGCTACACCTTC. This chain joins TRBV2 and TRBJ1-2, with D uncertain. The CDR3 totals 13 residues. CDR1 and CDR2 (germline): SNHLY, FYNNEI. The V gene lost 8 bases and the J gene lost 6 bases, with 16 bases spanning the gap.

V and J are TRBV7-9 and TRBJ2-7, with 15 bases lining up with TRBD2. V shed 5 bases and J 5 bases; nucleotides not matched to a gene: 7. This CDR3 spans 16 amino acids. Germline CDR1 is SEHNR and CDR2 is FQNEAQ (reference sequence). The CDR3 sequence is CASSVGLAGGPNEQYF. CDR3 bases: TGTGCCAGCAGCGTCGGACTAGCGGGGGGGCCCAACGAGCAGTACTTC.